What follows are 19 T cell receptor beta chains derived from one specimen sequenced in a study of cytomegalovirus exposure and HLA in healthy donors. The PCR was carried out with 60 Vbeta primers and 13 Jbeta primers. The protocol was immunoSEQ multiplex PCR, while the TCRdb copy is restricted to in-frame clones and leaves out a portion. Here the sample spans some 130,000 clones, roughly 89% being singletons. The specimen sequenced was PBMCs. These receptor sequences come from a woman aged 25 to 39 in good health and CMV-seronegative.

The V call is TRBV6-5, the J call TRBJ2-5, with 8 bases matching TRBD1. V was pared by 0 bases and J by 7 bases, with 4 bases of the junction left unmatched. This CDR3 contains 14 residues. The germline gives CDR1 MNHEY, CDR2 SVGAGI. CDR3: CASSYSDRAGTQYF. The CDR3 nucleotides are TGTGCCAGCAGTTACTCGGACAGGGCTGGGACCCAGTACTTC.

V is TRBV29-1 and J is TRBJ1-5; D gene uncertain. Deletions cut 7 bases from V and 3 bases from J, with 10 bases between. The CDR3 has 12 amino acids. CDR1 is SQVTM and CDR2 is ANQGSEA in the germline V gene. The DNA for the CDR3 is TGCAGCGCTTCCTTTCCCAATCAGCCCCAGCATTTT. This codes for CSASFPNQPQHF. Full variable domain (rest looked up from reference TRBV29-1 and TRBJ1-5): SAVISQKPSRDICQRGTSLTIQCQVDSQVTMMFWYRQQPGQSLTLIATANQGSEATYESGFVIDKFPISRPNLTFSTLTVSNMSPEDSSIYLCSASFPNQPQHFGDGTRLSIL.

This clone was seen a single time. This sequence joins TRBV2 and TRBJ2-3; 9 nucleotides match TRBD2. The V and J ends lost 4 bases and 0 bases, in that order; junction bases with no gene match: 8. Per germline, CDR1 SNHLY and CDR2 FYNNEI. The CDR3 covers 17 residues. CDR3 nucleotide sequence: TGTGCCAGCAGTGTGGTAGCGGGGGTTCTTAGCACAGATACGCAGTATTTT. Its protein is CASSVVAGVLSTDTQYF.

The rearrangement links TRBV27 to TRBJ1-5; 7 nucleotides match TRBD1. V lost 4 bases to trimming and J lost 6 bases; unmatched junction nucleotides: 15. This CDR3 is 17 amino acids long. CDR1 is MNHEY, CDR2 SMNVEV, per germline (reference sequence). The CDR3 reads CASSSISQGRLGQPQHF. The CDR3 region has the DNA TGTGCCAGCAGTTCCATCTCACAGGGGCGTCTGGGTCAGCCCCAGCATTTT.

V is TRBV5-6 and J is TRBJ1-2; TRBD1 matches at 7 bases. Trimming at V came to 4 bases and at J to 3 bases, leaving 9 bases not matched to a gene. Germline values: CDR1 SGHDT, CDR2 YYEEEE. This CDR3 is built from 15 residues. CDR3 nucleotide sequence: TGTGCCAGCAGCAACCGGAACGACAGGGACTATGGCTACACCTTC. Its protein product is CASSNRNDRDYGYTF.

V and J are TRBV11-3 and TRBJ2-3; 11 nucleotides match TRBD2. The CDR3 loop spans 18 amino acids. Per germline, CDR1 SGHNT and CDR2 YENEEA. V was clipped by 1 base and J by 4 bases; unmatched bases: 10. In DNA, the CDR3 is TGTGCCAGCAGCTTAGCGGTGCTAGCGGGGGGAAAGGCAGATACGCAGTATTTT. Translating gives CASSLAVLAGGKADTQYF.

The CDR3 DNA reads TGTGCCAGTAGGGGACAGGGGGTGGGTCAGCCCCAGCATTTT. It is translated as CASRGQGVGQPQHF. This chain connects TRBV19 to TRBJ1-5; 11 bases agree with TRBD1. V gave up 6 bases and J gave up 6 bases; unmatched junction bases: 4. CDR1 is LNHDA, CDR2 SQIVND, per germline (reference sequence). The CDR3 is made up of 14 amino acids.

V and J are TRBV5-1 and TRBJ1-1; D is perhaps TRBD1 (5 bases). This CDR3 spans 14 amino acids. The germline CDR1 and CDR2 sequences are SGHRS and YFSETQ. The germline V and J ends were trimmed by 5 bases and 2 bases, with 13 bases remaining between them. As DNA, the CDR3 is TGCGCCAGCAGGACCGGGGGGGGTAACACTGAAGCTTTCTTT. Its protein product is CASRTGGGNTEAFF.

This chain uses TRBV9 with TRBJ1-2; D gene ambiguous. The V end was cut by 4 bases, the J end by 0 bases, with 10 bases between. This CDR3 is built from 14 residues. Per germline, CDR1 SGDLS and CDR2 YYNGEE. The chain's CDR3 is CASSLSGANYGYTF. The CDR3 DNA reads as TGTGCCAGCAGCCTTTCGGGAGCTAACTATGGCTACACCTTC.

This chain joins TRBV7-9 and TRBJ2-3; 7 nucleotides align to TRBD2. The germline CDR1 and CDR2 sequences are SEHNR and FQNEAQ (reference sequence). The CDR3 has 15 residues. V shed 7 bases, J shed 1 base, and the junction held 8 bases outside the gene matches. CDR3 residues: CASTASGVRTDTQYF. CDR3 DNA: TGTGCCAGCACCGCCAGCGGGGTCCGCACAGATACGCAGTATTTT.

This chain connects TRBV9 to TRBJ2-2; D is unresolved. The germline V gene encodes CDR1 SGDLS and CDR2 YYNGEE. V shed 4 bases and J shed 6 bases, with 7 bases lying between them. The CDR3 totals 12 residues. In nucleotides, the CDR3 is TGTGCCAGCAGCATACTATCCGGGGAGCTGTTTTTT. Translating it yields CASSILSGELFF.

This clone appeared once. An end of the junction differs from the germline gene, which may be a read error. The rearrangement joins TRBV27 to TRBJ1-2; a weak D match, TRBD1 (5 bases). Germline CDR1 reads MNHEY; CDR2 reads SMNVEV (reference sequence). This CDR3 is built from 11 residues. The CDR3 DNA is TGTGCCAGCAGTTTATATGGGACTCTCTACTTC. It codes for CASSLYGTLYF.

The V gene is TRBV16, the J gene TRBJ2-2; 8 positions agree with TRBD1. Per germline, CDR1 KGHSY and CDR2 FQNENV. CDR3 length equals 14 residues. The V and J ends lost 3 bases and 11 bases, in that order; junction bases with no gene match: 8. CDR3 DNA sequence: TGTGCCAGCAGCCAGTCGACAGGGGCCCTAGAGCTGTTTTTT. Its protein product is CASSQSTGALELFF.

V usage is TRBV19 and J usage is TRBJ2-5, with 9 bases identical to TRBD1. V gave up 5 bases and J gave up 3 bases; unmatched junction bases: 4. The germline V gene has CDR1 LNHDA and CDR2 SQIVND (reference sequence). This CDR3 has 14 residues. The CDR3 DNA reads as TGTGCCAGTAGTTTGACAGGGGGAGAAGAGACCCAGTACTTC. It codes for CASSLTGGEETQYF.

The chain recombines TRBV4-2 with TRBJ1-1, with 8 bases fitting TRBD1. CDR1 and CDR2 from the germline V gene are LGHNA and YNFKEQ. This CDR3 is 14 amino acids long. With 2 bases clipped from V and 8 bases from J, the junction kept 7 bases outside the gene matches. This CDR3 is CASSQPNGQGEAFF. The DNA for the CDR3 is TGTGCCAGCAGCCAACCCAACGGACAGGGCGAAGCTTTCTTT.

This clone occurred once. The chain is built from TRBV5-4 and TRBJ2-3, with a possible D match to TRBD1 (6 bases). Germline CDR1 and CDR2: SGHNT and YYREEE (reference sequence). The CDR3 totals 13 residues. With 3 bases removed from V and 5 bases from J, the gap between germline ends came to 10 bases. The CDR3 DNA reads TGTGCCAGCAGCTGGACAGTTCGAGATACGCAGTATTTT. Its translation: CASSWTVRDTQYF.

The V and J genes are TRBV30 and TRBJ2-3; 9 bases align to TRBD2. V trimming: 0 bases; J trimming: 0 bases; junction bases outside the gene matches: 7. CDR3 length equals 17 residues. CDR1 is GTSNPN, CDR2 SVGIG, per germline (reference sequence). The CDR3 is CAWSVGTSPPSTDTQYF. The CDR3 nucleotides are TGTGCCTGGAGTGTAGGGACTAGCCCTCCGAGCACAGATACGCAGTATTTT.

This clone was seen once. The rearrangement joins TRBV7-6 to TRBJ2-7; TRBD1 matches at 8 bases. Unmatched junction bases numbered 2, after V lost 3 bases and J lost 1 base. The V gene's germline CDR1 is SGHVS and CDR2 FNYEAQ. The CDR3 length is 14 residues. The CDR3 sequence is CASSFGDRSYEQYF. The CDR3 DNA reads as TGTGCCAGCAGCTTTGGGGACAGGTCCTACGAGCAGTACTTC.

Concerning this clone itself: The same CDR3 arises from other DNA sequences in this sample as well. The CDR3 region has the DNA TGTGCCAGCAGTTACGCCACAGGGGGCTTGACTGAAGCTTTCTTT. It codes for CASSYATGGLTEAFF. This rearrangement joins TRBV6-5 to TRBJ1-1; TRBD1 matches at 9 bases. The germline CDR1 and CDR2 sequences are MNHEY and SVGAGI. This CDR3 has 15 residues. After removal of 2 bases from V and 5 bases from J, the junction contained 6 bases not matched to a gene.